This T cell receptor (beta chain) was profiled in a study of T cells in Graves' hyperthyroidism and ophthalmopathy. This CDR3 is built from 13 residues. The germline CDR1 and CDR2 sequences are GTSNPN and SVGIG (reference sequence). V lost 4 bases, J lost 7 bases, and 4 bases stayed unmatched. Study-level results: Classification by a 13 V-J model distinguished ophthalmopathy from stable hyperthyroidism. In the blood, most expanded thyroid clonotypes above 0.001 appeared as well.

Those patients with uncontrolled infection, other autoimmune disease, pregnancy or lactation were excluded. Each diagnosis drew on symptoms, thyroxine, TRAb, thyroid ultrasound and orbital computed tomography findings. The source material, RNA transcripts, was used to amplify TCR beta CDR3 regions. The TCR CDR3 first-round RT-PCR relied on the HTBI primer set. MiXCR was run by TCRdb on the multiplex PCR reads, yielding one entry per CDR3 protein. The table includes a few hundred thousand distinct CDR3 sequences, approximately 16% detected once. About this clonotype itself: Its specificity is unknown.

The chain links TRBV30 to TRBJ2-2, with 9 bases matching TRBD1. The clonotype comes from a woman aged 25-40 years with Graves' ophthalmopathy. Input material: blood. CDR3 residues: CAWNRGLGGELFF. CDR3 DNA: TGTGCCTGGAACAGGGGGCTTGGCGGGGAGCTGTTTTTT. Variable domain in full (rest from reference TRBV30 and TRBJ2-2): SQTIHQWPATLVQPVGSPLSLECTVEGTSNPNLYWYRQAAGRGLQLLFYSVGIGQISSEVPQNLSASRPQDRQFILSSKKLLLSDSGFYLCAWNRGLGGELFFGEGSRLTVL.